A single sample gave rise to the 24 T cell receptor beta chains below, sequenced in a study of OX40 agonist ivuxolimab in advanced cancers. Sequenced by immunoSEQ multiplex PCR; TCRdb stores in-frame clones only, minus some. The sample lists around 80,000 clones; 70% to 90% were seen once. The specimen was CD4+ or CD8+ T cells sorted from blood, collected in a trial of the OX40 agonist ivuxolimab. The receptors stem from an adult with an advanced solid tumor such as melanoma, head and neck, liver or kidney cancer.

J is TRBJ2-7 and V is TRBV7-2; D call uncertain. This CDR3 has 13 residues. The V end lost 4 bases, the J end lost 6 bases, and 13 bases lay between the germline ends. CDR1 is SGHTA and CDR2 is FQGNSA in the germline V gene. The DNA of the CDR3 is TGTGCCAGCAGCTCCCCAGTAGTGGGCGAGCAGTACTTC. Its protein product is CASSSPVVGEQYF.

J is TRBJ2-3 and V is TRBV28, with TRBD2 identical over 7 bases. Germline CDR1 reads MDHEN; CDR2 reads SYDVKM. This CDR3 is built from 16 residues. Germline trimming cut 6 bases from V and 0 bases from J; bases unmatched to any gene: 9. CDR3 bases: TGTGCCAGCAGAAGCTCGAAAGCGGGAAGCACAGATACGCAGTATTTT. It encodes CASRSSKAGSTDTQYF.

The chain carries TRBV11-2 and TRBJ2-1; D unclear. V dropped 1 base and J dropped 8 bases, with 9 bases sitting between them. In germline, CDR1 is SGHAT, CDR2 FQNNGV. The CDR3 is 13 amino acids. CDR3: CASSLGQSHEQFF. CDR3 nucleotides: TGTGCCAGCAGCTTAGGGCAGTCCCATGAGCAGTTCTTC.

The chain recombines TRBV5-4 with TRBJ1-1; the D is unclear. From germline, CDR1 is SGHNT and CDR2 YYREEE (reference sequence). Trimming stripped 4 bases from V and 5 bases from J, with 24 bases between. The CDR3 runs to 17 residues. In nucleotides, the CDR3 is TGTGCCAGCAGCCCCGCGGCGTACCGATGGGCGGGTACTGAAGCTTTCTTT. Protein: CASSPAAYRWAGTEAFF.

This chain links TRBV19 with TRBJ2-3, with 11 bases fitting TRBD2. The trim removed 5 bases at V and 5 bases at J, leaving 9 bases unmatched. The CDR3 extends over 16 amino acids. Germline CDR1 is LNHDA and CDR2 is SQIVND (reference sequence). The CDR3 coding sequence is TGTGCCAGTAGTTTCCTACTAGCGGGAGTAATAGATACGCAGTATTTT. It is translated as CASSFLLAGVIDTQYF.

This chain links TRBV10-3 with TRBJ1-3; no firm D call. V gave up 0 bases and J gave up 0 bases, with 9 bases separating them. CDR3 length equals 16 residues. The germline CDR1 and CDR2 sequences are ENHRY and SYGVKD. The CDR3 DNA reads TGTGCCATCAGTGAGTCAGGGTTGCGCTCTGGAAACACCATATATTTT. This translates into CAISESGLRSGNTIYF.

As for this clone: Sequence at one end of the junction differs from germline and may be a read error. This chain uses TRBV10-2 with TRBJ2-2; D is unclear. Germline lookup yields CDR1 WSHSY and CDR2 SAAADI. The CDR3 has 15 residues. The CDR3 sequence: CASSESWANTRELFF. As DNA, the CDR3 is TGCGCCAGCAGTGAGTCTTGGGCGAACACCAGGGAGCTGTTTTTT.

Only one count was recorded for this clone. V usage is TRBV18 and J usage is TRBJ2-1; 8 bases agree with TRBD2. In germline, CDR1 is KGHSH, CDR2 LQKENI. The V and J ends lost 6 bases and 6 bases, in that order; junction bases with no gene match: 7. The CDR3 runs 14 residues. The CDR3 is CASSAGTRGNEQFF. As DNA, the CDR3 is TGTGCCAGCTCGGCCGGGACTAGAGGCAATGAGCAGTTCTTC.

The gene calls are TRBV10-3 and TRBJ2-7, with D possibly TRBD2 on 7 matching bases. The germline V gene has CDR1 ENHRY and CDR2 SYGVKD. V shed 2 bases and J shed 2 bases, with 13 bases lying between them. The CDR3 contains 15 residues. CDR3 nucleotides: TGTGCCATCAGTGAGGGGGGGGCGCGGACCTACGAGCAGTACTTC. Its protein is CAISEGGARTYEQYF.

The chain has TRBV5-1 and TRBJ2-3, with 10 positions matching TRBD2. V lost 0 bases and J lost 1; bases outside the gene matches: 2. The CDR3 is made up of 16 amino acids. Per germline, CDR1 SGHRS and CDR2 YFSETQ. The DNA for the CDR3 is TGCGCCAGCAGCTTGGCCGGGACTAGCGGCACAGATACGCAGTATTTT. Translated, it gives CASSLAGTSGTDTQYF.

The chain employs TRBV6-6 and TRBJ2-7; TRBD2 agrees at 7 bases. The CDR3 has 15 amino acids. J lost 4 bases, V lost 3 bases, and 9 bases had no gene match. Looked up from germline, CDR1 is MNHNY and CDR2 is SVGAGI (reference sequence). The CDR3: CASSYSTGGLYEQYF. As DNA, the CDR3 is TGTGCCAGCAGTTATTCCACGGGAGGCCTATACGAGCAGTACTTC.

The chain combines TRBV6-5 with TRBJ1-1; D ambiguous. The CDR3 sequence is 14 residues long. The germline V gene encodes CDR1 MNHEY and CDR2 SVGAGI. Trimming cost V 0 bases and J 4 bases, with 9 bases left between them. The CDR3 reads CASSYSRGVTEAFF. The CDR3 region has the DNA TGTGCCAGCAGTTACTCGCGAGGTGTCACTGAAGCTTTCTTT.

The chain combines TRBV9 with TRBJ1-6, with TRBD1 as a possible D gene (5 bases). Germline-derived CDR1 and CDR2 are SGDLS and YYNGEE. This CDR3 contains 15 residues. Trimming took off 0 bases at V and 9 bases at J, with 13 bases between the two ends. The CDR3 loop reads CASSVGGQGSSPLHF. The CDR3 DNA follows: TGTGCCAGCAGCGTAGGAGGGCAGGGATCTTCACCCCTCCACTTT.

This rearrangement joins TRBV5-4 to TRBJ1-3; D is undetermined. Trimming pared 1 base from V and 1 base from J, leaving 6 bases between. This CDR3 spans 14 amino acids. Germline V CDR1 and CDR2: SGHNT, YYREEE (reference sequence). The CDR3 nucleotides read TGTGCCAGCAGCTTGATGAAATCTGGAAACACCATATATTTT. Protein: CASSLMKSGNTIYF. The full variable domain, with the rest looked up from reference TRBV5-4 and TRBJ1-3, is ETGVTQSPTHLIKTRGQQVTLRCSSQSGHNTVSWYQQALGQGPQFIFQYYREEENGRGNFPPRFSGLQFPNYSSELNVNALELDDSALYLCASSLMKSGNTIYFGEGSWLTVV.

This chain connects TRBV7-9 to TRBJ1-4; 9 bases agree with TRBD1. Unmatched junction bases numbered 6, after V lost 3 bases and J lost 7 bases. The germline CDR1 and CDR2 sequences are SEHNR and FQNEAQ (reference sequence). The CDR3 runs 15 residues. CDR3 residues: CASSFPDRGVEKLFF. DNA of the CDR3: TGTGCCAGCAGCTTTCCGGACAGGGGAGTTGAAAAACTGTTTTTT. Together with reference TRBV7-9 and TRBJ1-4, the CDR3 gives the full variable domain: DTGVSQNPRHKITKRGQNVTFRCDPISEHNRLYWYRQTLGQGPEFLTYFQNEAQLEKSRLLSDRFSAERPKGSFSTLEIQRTEQGDSAMYLCASSFPDRGVEKLFFGSGTQLSVL.

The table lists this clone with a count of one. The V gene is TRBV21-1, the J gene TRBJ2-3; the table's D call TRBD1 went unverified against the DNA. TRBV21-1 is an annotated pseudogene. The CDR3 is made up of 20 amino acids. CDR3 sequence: CASVYGQIREQGNSTDTQYF. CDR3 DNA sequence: TGTGCCAGCGTTTACGGTCAAATCCGGGAACAGGGGAATAGCACAGATACGCAGTATTTT.

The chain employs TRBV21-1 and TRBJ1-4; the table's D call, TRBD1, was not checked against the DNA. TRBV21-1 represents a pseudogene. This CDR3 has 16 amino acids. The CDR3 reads CASSKDLRAPNEKLFF. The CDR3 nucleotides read TGTGCCAGCAGCAAAGATCTCAGGGCCCCTAATGAAAAACTGTTTTTT.

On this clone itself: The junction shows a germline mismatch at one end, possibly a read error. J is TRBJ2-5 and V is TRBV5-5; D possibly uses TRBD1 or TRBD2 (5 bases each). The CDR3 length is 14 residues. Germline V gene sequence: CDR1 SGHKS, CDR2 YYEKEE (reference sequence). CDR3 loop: CASSPRGAGEAQYF. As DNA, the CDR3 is TGTGCCAGCAGCCCTCGAGGGGCCGGAGAGGCCCAGTACTTC.

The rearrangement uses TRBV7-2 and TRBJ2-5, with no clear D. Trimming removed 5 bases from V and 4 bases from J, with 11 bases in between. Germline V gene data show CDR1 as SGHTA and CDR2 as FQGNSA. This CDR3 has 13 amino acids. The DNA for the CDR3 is TGTGCCAGCAGCCCCGTAGGGTTAGAGACCCAGTACTTC. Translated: CASSPVGLETQYF.

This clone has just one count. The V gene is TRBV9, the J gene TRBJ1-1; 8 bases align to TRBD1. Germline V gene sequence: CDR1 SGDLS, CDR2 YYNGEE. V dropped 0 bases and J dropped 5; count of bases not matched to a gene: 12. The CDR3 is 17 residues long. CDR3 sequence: CASSVASDRAERTEAFF. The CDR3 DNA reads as TGTGCCAGCAGCGTAGCTTCGGACAGGGCGGAGAGGACTGAAGCTTTCTTT.

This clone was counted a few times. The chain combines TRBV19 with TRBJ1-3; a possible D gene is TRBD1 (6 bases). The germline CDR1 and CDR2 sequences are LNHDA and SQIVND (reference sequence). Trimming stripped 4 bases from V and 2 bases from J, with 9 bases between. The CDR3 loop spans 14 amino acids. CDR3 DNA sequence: TGTGCCAGTAGTAGGGACAAGCCTGGAAACACCATATATTTT. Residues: CASSRDKPGNTIYF.

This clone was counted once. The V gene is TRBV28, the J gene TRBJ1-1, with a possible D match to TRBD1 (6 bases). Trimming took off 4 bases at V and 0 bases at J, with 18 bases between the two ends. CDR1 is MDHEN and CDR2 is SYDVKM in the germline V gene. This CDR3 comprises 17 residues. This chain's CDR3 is CASSSPLPTGLNTEAFF. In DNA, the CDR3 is TGTGCCAGCAGTTCCCCCCTCCCAACAGGGCTGAACACTGAAGCTTTCTTT.

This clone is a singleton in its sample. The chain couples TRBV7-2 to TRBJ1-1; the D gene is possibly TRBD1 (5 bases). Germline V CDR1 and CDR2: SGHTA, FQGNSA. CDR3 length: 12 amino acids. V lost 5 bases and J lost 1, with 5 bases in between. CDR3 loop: CASSTGNTEAFF. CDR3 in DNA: TGTGCCAGCAGCACAGGGAACACTGAAGCTTTCTTT.

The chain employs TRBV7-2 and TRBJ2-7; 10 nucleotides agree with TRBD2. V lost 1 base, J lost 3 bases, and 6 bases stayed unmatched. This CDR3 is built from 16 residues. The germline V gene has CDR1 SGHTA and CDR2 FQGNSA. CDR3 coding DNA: TGTGCCAGCAGCTTAGACCCCCTAGCGGGAGTCTACGAGCAGTACTTC. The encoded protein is CASSLDPLAGVYEQYF.